This T cell receptor (beta chain) appears in the sequencing data of a study of sequential checkpoint blockade in melanoma. Study as a whole: Both treatment sequences were followed by maintenance nivolumab.

The treatment denotes: randomized to nivolumab then ipilimumab (arm A) or the reverse (arm B). Patients had received no earlier DNA-damaging chemotherapy. Assay: immunoSEQ multiplex PCR; the TCRdb copy retains only in-frame clones and omits some. The sample has 18,000 or so clones, 70% to 75% seen once. Per germline, CDR1 SEHNR and CDR2 FQNEAQ (reference sequence). The CDR3 is 11 amino acids. The V gene lost 3 bases and the J gene lost 10 bases, with 9 bases spanning the gap. The sequenced sample was CD8+ T cells sorted from blood (inferred from file names), obtained from a patient given nivolumab and ipilimumab in sequence. The receptor was isolated from a human donor with melanoma. This rearrangement joins TRBV7-9 to TRBJ1-1; D perhaps matches TRBD1 (5 bases). The CDR3 coding sequence is TGTGCCAGCAGCTTTATAGGGGTAGCTTTCTTT. Translating it yields CASSFIGVAFF. Together with reference TRBV7-9 and TRBJ1-1, the CDR3 gives the full variable domain: DTGVSQNPRHKITKRGQNVTFRCDPISEHNRLYWYRQTLGQGPEFLTYFQNEAQLEKSRLLSDRFSAERPKGSFSTLEIQRTEQGDSAMYLCASSFIGVAFFGQGTRLTVV.